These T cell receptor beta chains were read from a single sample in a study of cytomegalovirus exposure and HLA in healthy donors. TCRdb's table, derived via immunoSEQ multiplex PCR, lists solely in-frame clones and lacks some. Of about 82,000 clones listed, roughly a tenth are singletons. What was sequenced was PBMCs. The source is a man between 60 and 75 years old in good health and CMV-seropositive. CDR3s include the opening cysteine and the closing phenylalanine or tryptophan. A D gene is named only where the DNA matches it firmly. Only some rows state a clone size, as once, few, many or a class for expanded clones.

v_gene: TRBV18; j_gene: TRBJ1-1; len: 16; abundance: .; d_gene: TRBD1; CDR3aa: CASSPGTGEGNTEAFF; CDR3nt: TGTGCCAGCTCACCTGGGACAGGGGAGGGGAACACTGAAGCTTTCTTT
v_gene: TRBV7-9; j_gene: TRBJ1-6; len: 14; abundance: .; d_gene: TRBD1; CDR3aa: CASSLGTGNSPLHF; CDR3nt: TGTGCCAGCAGCTTGGGGACAGGGAATTCACCCCTCCACTTT
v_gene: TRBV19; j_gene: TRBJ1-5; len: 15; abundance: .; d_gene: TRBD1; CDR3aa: CASRLTGGPNQPQHF; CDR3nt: TGTGCCAGTAGGCTGACAGGGGGACCCAATCAGCCCCAGCATTTT
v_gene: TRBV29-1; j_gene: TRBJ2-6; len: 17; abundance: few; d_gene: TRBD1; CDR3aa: CSVALRDSHSGANVLTF; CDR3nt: TGCAGCGTGGCACTCCGGGACAGCCACTCTGGGGCCAACGTCCTGACTTTC
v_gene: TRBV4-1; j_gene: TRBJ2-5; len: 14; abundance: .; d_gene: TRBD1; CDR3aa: CASSPGQGRETQYF; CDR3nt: TGCGCCAGCAGCCCGGGACAGGGACGGGAGACCCAGTACTTC
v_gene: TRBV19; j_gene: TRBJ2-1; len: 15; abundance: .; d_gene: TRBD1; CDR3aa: CASRIGTGNYNEQFF; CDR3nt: TGTGCCAGTAGGATCGGGACAGGTAACTACAATGAGCAGTTCTTC
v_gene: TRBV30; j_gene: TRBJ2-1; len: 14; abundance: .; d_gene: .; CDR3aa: CAWSPDSSYNEQFF; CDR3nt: TGTGCCTGGAGCCCGGACTCAAGCTACAATGAGCAGTTCTTC
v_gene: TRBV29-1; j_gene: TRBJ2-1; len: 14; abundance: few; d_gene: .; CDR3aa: CSVEVRASYNEQFF; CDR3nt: TGCAGCGTTGAGGTCAGGGCGTCCTACAATGAGCAGTTCTTC
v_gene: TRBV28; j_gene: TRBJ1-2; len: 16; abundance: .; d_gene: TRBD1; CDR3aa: CASRSTGTGGYYGYTF; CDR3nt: TGTGCCAGCAGGAGTACCGGGACAGGGGGTTACTATGGCTACACCTTC
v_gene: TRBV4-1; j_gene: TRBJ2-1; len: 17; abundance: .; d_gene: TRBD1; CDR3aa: CASSQGTGRDAYNEQFF; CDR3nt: TGCGCCAGCAGCCAAGGGACAGGACGGGATGCCTACAATGAGCAGTTCTTC
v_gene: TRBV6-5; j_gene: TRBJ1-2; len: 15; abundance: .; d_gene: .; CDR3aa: CASSRPGVGFHGYTF; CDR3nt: TGTGCCAGCAGTCGCCCAGGGGTAGGGTTTCACGGCTACACCTTC
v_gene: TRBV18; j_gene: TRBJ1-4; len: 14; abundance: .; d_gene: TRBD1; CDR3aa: CASSPGTGGEKLFF; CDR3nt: TGTGCCAGCTCCCCCGGGACAGGGGGTGAAAAACTGTTTTTT